This T cell receptor (beta chain) was profiled in a study of blood T cell repertoires in COVID-19 (dated by TCRdb to about 2020). About the study as a whole: Samples covering the acute and convalescent phases of COVID-19 were provided by collaborators in the United States, Italy and Spain. The prospective study material was composed of cDNA or gDNA derived from T cells, B-cell-depleted T cells, or PBMCs. The samples were drawn from the first 160 participants of the ongoing ImmuneRACE study and from 1,254 subjects provided by 6 global collaborators. Deeply sampled blood TCRbeta repertoires from subjects exposed to, actively infected with, or recovered from COVID-19 were included in the dataset. HLA class I and class II types, where available, came from metadata supplied by the sample provider rather than from assay-based typing. The repertoires were made available in a free public database intended to serve as a resource for research on the immune response to SARS-CoV-2. Sample metadata almost always included a de-identified subject ID, COVID-19 status, age in years and sex. General conclusions and limits of the study: How much clinical and demographic metadata was included differed by source and by participant, and the metadata was provided uncurated.

V lost 7 bases and J lost 7 bases; the stretch between them is 16 bases long. The CDR3 numbers 13 residues from cysteine through phenylalanine. The retained sequence is limited to the CDR3, 39 bases, with the frame set at the first base. Turning to this clone: Its antigen is still unknown. No base quality values were provided; no much bigger clone lies one nucleotide off.

The immunoSEQ Assay, a bias-controlled multiplex PCR, was used to amplify TCRbeta CDR3 regions from genomic DNA. The authors processed their data as follows. The number of nucleated cells in each sample was estimated from the amplification of reference gene primers within the assay. To quantify the absolute abundance of each unique TCRbeta CDR3 rearrangement, sequence reads were collapsed and filtered. For each sample, productive Simpson clonality was calculated as the square root of Simpson's diversity index over productive rearrangements. As stored in TCRdb, this immuneACCESS dataset retains in-frame rearrangements with V and J assigned. A fraction of the clones does not appear; measured against another copy, unresolved V genes explain less than half of the discrepancy, and the remainder lacks a known reason. V, J and clone size are taken as reported in that table, and D and trimming were inferred from the DNA itself. This sample lists about 110,000 clones; around 74% were detected once. The top ten clonotypes cover around 7.3% of the sample.

Whole blood was collected in K2EDTA tubes by collaborating institutions according to the institutions' own protocols. Collaborator samples were shipped for TCRbeta analysis as frozen whole blood, isolated PBMCs, or DNA extracted from either sample type. This TCR derives from a woman in her fifties or sixties with acute or convalescent COVID-19. The chain was built from TRBV12-3 or TRBV12-4 and TRBJ1-2, with TRBD1 perhaps the D gene, on 6 matching bases. The sample consisted of peripheral blood. The encoded CDR3 is CASTPAGAFGYTF. The DNA is TGTGCCAGCACCCCCGCGGGGGCTTTTGGCTACACCTTC.